The clone carrying this T cell receptor beta chain was seen at least ten times. Antigen specificity is unknown. The data are from a study of T cells in Graves' hyperthyroidism and ophthalmopathy. Study-wide context: Peripheral blood was acquired at first diagnosis, ahead of any therapy whatsoever.

Study-wide points: Most thyroid-expanded clonotypes above 0.001 were also found in blood.

Uncontrolled infection, other autoimmune disease, pregnancy or lactation disqualified patients from enrolment. TCR beta CDR3 sequences were amplified from RNA transcripts. The study used the HTBI primer set for a first-round RT-PCR of the TCR CDR3. TCRdb fed the multiplex PCR reads into MiXCR, producing one record per CDR3 protein. The sample contains some 300,000 distinct CDR3 sequences, approximately 14% of which appear only once. Sequencing was carried out using blood. This receptor was obtained from a middle-aged woman with Graves' hyperthyroidism.

CDR3 sequence: CASSPSQVGYEQYF. The CDR3 DNA sequence: TGTGCCAGCAGTCCGTCGCAAGTCGGCTACGAGCAGTACTTC. The V gene is TRBV12-3 or TRBV12-4, the J gene TRBJ2-7; D uncertain. Trimming stripped 5 bases from V and 3 bases from J, with 14 bases between. The CDR3 is made up of 14 amino acids.